The text below deals with one T cell receptor (beta chain). The sample belongs to a study of T cells expressing NK-cell markers. One entry per CDR3 protein, without DNA, is what TCRdb gives after re-calling the 5' RACE reads. The listing records over 200,000 distinct CDR3 sequences. The CDR3 is 15 amino acids. The V gene's germline CDR1 is SQVTM and CDR2 ANQGSEA. The TCR comes from a man aged 18-30 years in good health. Source material: blood T cells: a sorted CD56 or NKG2C T cell subset, CD4+ or CD8+ T cells, or bulk PBMC T cells (not recorded which). The chain combines TRBV29-1 with TRBJ2-5; TCRdb designates TRBD2, a call that cannot be tested without DNA. The CDR3 here is CSGRTTGRGMETQYF.